This T cell receptor beta chain was observed in a study of CD4+ T cells in melanoma. Study-level points and caveats: A reported correlation linked neoantigen-specific CD4+ T cells to CD8+, macrophage and B cell function.

Germline V gene lookup returns CDR1 SGHDT and CDR2 YYEEEE. This CDR3 has 15 amino acids. Between the trimmed V and J ends, which lost 7 bases and 8 bases, there was a span of 22 bases. Assay used: immunoSEQ multiplex PCR; TCRdb lists only in-frame clones, some missing. The data contain about 18,000 clones, roughly 80% of them seen just once; the ten biggest clones take up around 5%. Comments on this clone: Its specificity is not known.

The clonotype originates from a human donor with melanoma. Material: cells from a culture (not recorded whether cultured in vitro). The chain carries TRBV5-6 and TRBJ2-4; weak D call: TRBD1 (6 bases). CDR3 coding DNA: TGTGCCAGCCTTCCGTCGGGCAGGGGAGAGGACATTCAGTACTTC. It translates to CASLPSGRGEDIQYF.